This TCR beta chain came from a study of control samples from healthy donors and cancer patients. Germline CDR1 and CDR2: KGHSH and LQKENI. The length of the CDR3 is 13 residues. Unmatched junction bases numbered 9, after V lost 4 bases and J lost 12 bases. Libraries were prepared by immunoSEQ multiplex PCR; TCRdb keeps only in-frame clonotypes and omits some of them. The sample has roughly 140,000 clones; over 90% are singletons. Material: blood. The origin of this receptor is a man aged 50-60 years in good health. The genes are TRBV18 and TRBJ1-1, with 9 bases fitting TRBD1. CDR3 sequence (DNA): TGTGCCAGCTCACGAGGACAGGGGTACGAAACTTTCTTT. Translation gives CASSRGQGYETFF.